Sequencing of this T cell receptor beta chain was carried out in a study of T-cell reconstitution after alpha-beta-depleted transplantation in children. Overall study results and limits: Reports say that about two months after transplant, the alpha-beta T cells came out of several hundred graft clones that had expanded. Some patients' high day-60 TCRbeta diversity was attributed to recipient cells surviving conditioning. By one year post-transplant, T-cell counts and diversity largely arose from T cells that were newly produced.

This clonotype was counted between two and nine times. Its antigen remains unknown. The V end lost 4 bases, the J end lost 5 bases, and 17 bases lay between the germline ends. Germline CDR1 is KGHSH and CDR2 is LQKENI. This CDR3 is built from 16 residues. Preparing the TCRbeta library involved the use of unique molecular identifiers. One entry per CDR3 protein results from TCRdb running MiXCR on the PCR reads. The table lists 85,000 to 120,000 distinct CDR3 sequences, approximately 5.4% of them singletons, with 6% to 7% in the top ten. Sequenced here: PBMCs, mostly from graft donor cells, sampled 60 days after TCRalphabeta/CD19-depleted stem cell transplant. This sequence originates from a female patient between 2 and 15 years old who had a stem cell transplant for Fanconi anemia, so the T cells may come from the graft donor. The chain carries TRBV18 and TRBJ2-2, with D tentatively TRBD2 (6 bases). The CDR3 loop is CASSRAYGGETGELFF. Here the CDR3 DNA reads TGTGCCAGCTCACGAGCTTACGGGGGAGAAACCGGGGAGCTGTTTTTT.